This T cell receptor beta chain was obtained from a study of T-cell reconstitution after alpha-beta-depleted transplantation in children. The library targeted TCRbeta and was prepared with unique molecular identifiers. TCRdb ran MiXCR on the PCR reads and lists one entry per CDR3 protein. The repertoire holds about 640,000 distinct CDR3 sequences, with roughly 15% as singletons. The V segment lost 6 bases and the J segment 5 bases; nucleotides outside the gene matches: 12. The CDR3 loop spans 16 amino acids. CDR1 and CDR2 (germline): SEHNR, FQNEAQ (reference sequence). The TCR sequence derives from a human donor who donated a stem cell graft to a child with acute myeloid leukemia. V and J are TRBV7-9 and TRBJ2-1; 8 positions match TRBD2. The source material was PBMCs from the stem cell graft donor, sampled from the stem cell graft. This CDR3 is CASSPSGGAVDNEQFF. As DNA, the CDR3 is TGTGCCAGCAGTCCCTCCGGGGGGGCGGTGGACAATGAGCAGTTCTTC. Looking up the rest from reference TRBV7-9 and TRBJ2-1 gives the full variable domain: DTGVSQNPRHKITKRGQNVTFRCDPISEHNRLYWYRQTLGQGPEFLTYFQNEAQLEKSRLLSDRFSAERPKGSFSTLEIQRTEQGDSAMYLCASSPSGGAVDNEQFFGPGTRLTVL.